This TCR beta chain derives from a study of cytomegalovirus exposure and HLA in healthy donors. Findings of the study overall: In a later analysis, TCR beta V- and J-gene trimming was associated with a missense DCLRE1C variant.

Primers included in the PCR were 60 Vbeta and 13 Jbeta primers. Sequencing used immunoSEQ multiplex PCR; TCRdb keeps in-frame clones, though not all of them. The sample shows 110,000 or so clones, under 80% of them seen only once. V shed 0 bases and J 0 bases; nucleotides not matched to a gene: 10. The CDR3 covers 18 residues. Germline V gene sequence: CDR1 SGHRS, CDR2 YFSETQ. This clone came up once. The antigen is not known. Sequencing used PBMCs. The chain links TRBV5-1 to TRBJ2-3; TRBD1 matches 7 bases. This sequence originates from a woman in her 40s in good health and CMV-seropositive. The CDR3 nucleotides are TGCGCCAGCAGCTTGGGTAGGAGCGGACAGGCTAGCACAGATACGCAGTATTTT. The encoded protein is CASSLGRSGQASTDTQYF.